The present T cell receptor (beta chain) was sequenced within a study of T cells after yellow fever vaccination. This clonotype was observed a handful of times. TCRdb itself ran the 5' RACE reads through MiXCR, one entry per CDR3 protein. The repertoire holds a few hundred thousand distinct CDR3 sequences, 4.1% seen once, with roughly 25% in the top ten. Sequenced here: PBMCs, sampled 5 days after the yellow fever booster vaccination. This TCR was recovered from a man aged 18 to 35 who received the YFV17D yellow fever vaccine.

Here the CDR3 reads CASSHVPGLDYEQYF. The CDR3 nucleotides read TGTGCCAGCAGTCATGTACCGGGACTGGACTACGAGCAGTACTTC. The chain joins TRBV11-3 to TRBJ2-7, with D tentatively TRBD2 (6 bases). The CDR3 covers 15 residues. Per germline, CDR1 SGHNT and CDR2 YENEEA. Deletions cut 6 bases from V and 3 bases from J, with 18 bases between.